Shown below are 23 T cell receptor beta chains from a single sample sequenced in a study of graft-versus-host responses after intestinal transplantation. Data came from immunoSEQ multiplex PCR; TCRdb stores just in-frame clones and leaves some out. The sample includes approximately 22,000 clones, more than 40% of them seen just once. The sequenced sample was alloreactive CD4+ T cells from a mixed lymphocyte reaction culture, obtained before intestinal transplant. Subset given: CFSE-low proliferating T cells sorted from roughly 6-day pre-transplant mixed lymphocyte reaction (GvH or HvG direction). These receptors were collected from a human patient who received an intestinal transplant.

The rearrangement joins TRBV10-3 to TRBJ2-3, with D perhaps TRBD1 (5 bases). Trimming took off 8 bases at V and 2 bases at J, with 14 bases between the two ends. Germline assignment: CDR1 ENHRY and CDR2 SYGVKD. The length of the CDR3 is 14 residues. The CDR3 region has the DNA TGTGCCATCCGAGACAGCCCTGTCACAGATACGCAGTATTTT. Protein sequence: CAIRDSPVTDTQYF.

The rearrangement uses TRBV2 and TRBJ2-7, with 12 positions matching TRBD2. V lost 3 bases to trimming and J lost 2 bases; unmatched junction nucleotides: 2. The length of the CDR3 is 15 residues. The V gene's germline CDR1 is SNHLY and CDR2 FYNNEI. The CDR3 region has the DNA TGTGCCAGCAGTGAGACTAGCGGGGGACCCTACGAGCAGTACTTC. Protein: CASSETSGGPYEQYF.

This clone was counted only a few times. The V call is TRBV2, the J call TRBJ2-5; 7 bases align to TRBD1. This CDR3 is built from 14 residues. Per the germline V gene, CDR1 is SNHLY and CDR2 is FYNNEI. With 7 bases clipped from V and 4 bases from J, the junction kept 9 bases outside the gene matches. The CDR3, as DNA: TGTGCCAGCACCCAGGGGGTCGTCGGAGAGACCCAGTACTTC. It encodes CASTQGVVGETQYF.

This clone was observed a few times. The rearrangement links TRBV5-1 to TRBJ2-2; TRBD1 aligns across 7 bases. The CDR3 is made up of 16 amino acids. The germline V gene has CDR1 SGHRS and CDR2 YFSETQ. With V trimmed by 4 bases and J by 4 bases, 10 bases remained unmatched. The CDR3 loop is CASSTLTGYSTGELFF. CDR3 DNA: TGCGCCAGCAGCACCCTGACAGGGTATTCCACCGGGGAGCTGTTTTTT.

This chain connects TRBV19 to TRBJ1-2, with 10 bases matching TRBD1. This CDR3 has 17 residues. V was pared by 9 bases and J by 6 bases, with 19 bases of the junction left unmatched. The germline V gene has CDR1 LNHDA and CDR2 SQIVND (reference sequence). The CDR3 here is CASSGGGQGPPLDGYTF. The CDR3 DNA is TGTGCCAGCTCCGGGGGGGGACAGGGGCCCCCCCTTGATGGCTACACCTTC.

This clone has only one observation. This chain joins TRBV18 and TRBJ2-3; perhaps TRBD1 as D (6 bases). This CDR3 region has 14 residues. Trimming took 1 base from V and 5 from J, leaving 10 bases between them. Germline V lookup: CDR1 KGHSH, CDR2 LQKENI. The DNA for the CDR3 is TGTGCCAGCTCACCACAACAGGGAAGAGATACGCAGTATTTT. Translation gives CASSPQQGRDTQYF.

The chain links TRBV6-6 to TRBJ1-3, with TRBD1 matching 7 bases. The germline CDR1 and CDR2 sequences are MNHNY and SVGAGI (reference sequence). V shed 5 bases and J 0 bases; nucleotides not matched to a gene: 7. This CDR3 region has 16 residues. The CDR3 region is CASSQDRTHSGNTIYF. The DNA for the CDR3 is TGTGCCAGCAGTCAGGACAGGACACACTCTGGAAACACCATATATTTT.

This clone has a handful of counts. The chain combines TRBV9 with TRBJ2-1; 9 nucleotides match TRBD2. V shed 0 bases, J shed 2 bases, and the junction held 12 bases outside the gene matches. The CDR3 has 19 amino acids. CDR1 and CDR2 (germline): SGDLS, YYNGEE. The CDR3 region has the DNA TGTGCCAGCAGCGTAGTTCCGGGTAGCGGGGGCCTCCCCTACAATGAGCAGTTCTTC. The encoded protein is CASSVVPGSGGLPYNEQFF. The variable domain in full, with the rest retrieved from reference TRBV9 and TRBJ2-1, is DSGVTQTPKHLITATGQRVTLRCSPRSGDLSVYWYQQSLDQGLQFLIQYYNGEERAKGNILERFSAQQFPDLHSELNLSSLELGDSALYFCASSVVPGSGGLPYNEQFFGPGTRLTVL.

In its sample, this clone was seen a few times. The chain links TRBV2 to TRBJ1-6; D possibly corresponds to TRBD1 (5 bases). CDR1 and CDR2 from the germline V gene are SNHLY and FYNNEI. The CDR3 is made up of 13 amino acids. Trimming removed 11 bases from V and 6 bases from J, with 14 bases in between. CDR3 amino acids: CAAPPTANSPLHF. In nucleotides, the CDR3 is TGTGCCGCCCCCCCGACAGCTAATTCACCCCTCCACTTT.

This sequence joins TRBV6-1 and TRBJ2-7; D is ambiguous. The V gene lost 2 bases and the J gene lost 1 base, with 12 bases spanning the gap. Per the germline V gene, CDR1 is MNHNS and CDR2 is SASEGT. This CDR3 is built from 15 residues. This CDR3 is CASSETDRLSYEQYF. The CDR3 coding sequence is TGTGCCAGCAGTGAAACCGACCGACTTTCCTACGAGCAGTACTTC.

The J gene is TRBJ2-7, the V gene TRBV18; 11 bases fit TRBD2. After removal of 2 bases from V and 6 bases from J, the junction contained 9 bases not matched to a gene. The CDR3 totals 16 residues. Looked up from germline, CDR1 is KGHSH and CDR2 is LQKENI. The CDR3: CASSPLASGGKTEQYF. The CDR3 DNA reads as TGTGCCAGCTCACCATTGGCTAGCGGGGGGAAAACCGAGCAGTACTTC.

This clone has only a few counts. This chain uses TRBV4-1 with TRBJ1-2; 7 positions match TRBD1. V lost 3 bases, J lost 4 bases, and 5 bases stayed unmatched. Germline lookup yields CDR1 MGHRA and CDR2 YSYEKL. CDR3 length: 14 amino acids. CDR3 amino acids: CASSQRGPTYGYTF. DNA of the CDR3: TGCGCCAGCAGCCAGAGGGGGCCCACCTATGGCTACACCTTC.

The CDR3 loop is CTRPQRGPHNEQFF. The CDR3 coding sequence is TGCACCAGACCGCAAAGGGGGCCCCACAATGAGCAGTTCTTC. The chain carries TRBV1 and TRBJ2-1; TRBD1 reflects the table's D call only, with no check against the DNA. TRBV1 is designated a pseudogene. There are 14 residues in the CDR3.

The chain combines TRBV9 with TRBJ2-1; D gene ambiguous. CDR1 is SGDLS and CDR2 is YYNGEE in the germline V gene. CDR3 size: 14 residues. V was shortened by 4 bases and J by 6 bases, with 14 bases between the two germline ends. The CDR3 here is CASSPFSPGNEQFF. The CDR3 DNA sequence: TGTGCCAGCAGCCCCTTTAGTCCTGGCAATGAGCAGTTCTTC.

The chain has TRBV6-5 and TRBJ1-1; tentative D call: TRBD1 (5 bases). V lost 7 bases and J 4 bases, leaving 13 bases between the germline ends. Germline lookup yields CDR1 MNHEY and CDR2 SVGAGI. This CDR3 is 13 amino acids long. The CDR3 coding sequence is TGTGCCAGCAAGAGACCGGGGGGCACTGAAGCTTTCTTT. Protein: CASKRPGGTEAFF.

This clone was seen a handful of times. The chain carries TRBV4-1 and TRBJ2-1; D possibly corresponds to TRBD1 (6 bases). V was cut by 4 bases and J by 0 bases, with 13 bases left in between. The CDR3 contains 16 residues. Germline CDR1 MGHRA, CDR2 YSYEKL. The CDR3 sequence: CASSPGVTSSYNEQFF. In DNA form, the CDR3 reads TGCGCCAGCAGCCCAGGGGTGACGAGCTCCTACAATGAGCAGTTCTTC.

J is TRBJ1-2 and V is TRBV18; 8 positions match TRBD1. V shed 2 bases, J shed 2 bases, and the junction held 1 base outside the gene matches. The CDR3 sequence is 14 residues long. Germline CDR1 is KGHSH and CDR2 is LQKENI. CDR3 sequence reads: CASSPGQGNYGYTF. For the CDR3, the DNA is TGTGCCAGCTCACCAGGACAGGGAAACTATGGCTACACCTTC. The full variable domain, rest sourced from reference TRBV18 and TRBJ1-2, is NAGVMQNPRHLVRRRGQEARLRCSPMKGHSHVYWYRQLPEEGLKFMVYLQKENIIDESGMPKERFSAEFPKEGPSILRIQQVVRGDSAAYFCASSPGQGNYGYTFGSGTRLTVV.

The V gene is TRBV6-6, the J gene TRBJ2-3; tentatively, D is TRBD2 (6 bases). V was cut by 4 bases and J by 4 bases, with 12 bases left in between. Per the germline V gene, CDR1 is MNHNY and CDR2 is SVGAGI (reference sequence). The CDR3 has 14 amino acids. CDR3 amino acids: CASSFSGRPDTQYF. Written as DNA, the CDR3 is TGTGCCAGCAGTTTTAGCGGTCGCCCAGATACGCAGTATTTT.

This chain uses TRBV7-9 with TRBJ2-3; 11 nucleotides match TRBD1. V dropped 5 bases and J dropped 0; count of bases not matched to a gene: 7. In germline, CDR1 is SEHNR, CDR2 FQNEAQ (reference sequence). This CDR3 is 17 amino acids long. The CDR3 reads CASSRRTGGVSTDTQYF. CDR3 nucleotide sequence: TGTGCCAGCAGCCGGCGGACAGGGGGCGTTAGCACAGATACGCAGTATTTT.

The chain has TRBV5-1 and TRBJ1-3; 7 positions match TRBD1. The CDR3 consists of 13 residues. Per germline, CDR1 SGHRS and CDR2 YFSETQ. V lost 5 bases to trimming and J lost 2 bases; unmatched junction nucleotides: 1. Written as DNA, the CDR3 is TGCGCCAGCAGTGGGACAGCTGGAAACACCATATATTTT. Protein product: CASSGTAGNTIYF.

The chain joins TRBV2 to TRBJ1-2; 10 bases match TRBD1. Germline trimming cut 11 bases from V and 4 bases from J; bases unmatched to any gene: 10. The CDR3 contains 14 residues. Germline V gives CDR1 SNHLY, CDR2 FYNNEI. The CDR3 sequence is CAGTSRTGGYGYTF. The CDR3 bases are TGTGCCGGGACAAGTAGGACAGGGGGCTATGGCTACACCTTC.

V gene TRBV15 combines with J gene TRBJ2-7, with 9 bases matching TRBD1. The CDR3 is 16 amino acids. CDR1 is LNHNV and CDR2 is YYDKDF in the germline V gene (reference sequence). J gave up 0 bases and V 0 bases, and 3 bases lay outside the gene matches. In DNA, the CDR3 is TGTGCCACCAGCAGAGATGGGGGACAGGGCTCCTACGAGCAGTACTTC. Translation gives CATSRDGGQGSYEQYF. The full variable domain, with the rest looked up from reference TRBV15 and TRBJ2-7, is DAMVIQNPRYQVTQFGKPVTLSCSQTLNHNVMYWYQQKSSQAPKLLFHYYDKDFNNEADTPDNFQSRRPNTSFCFLDIRSPGLGDTAMYLCATSRDGGQGSYEQYFGPGTRLTVT.

This clone was counted between two and nine times. The chain recombines TRBV6-6 with TRBJ2-7; 14 bases line up with TRBD2. The CDR3 runs 16 residues. Per germline, CDR1 MNHNY and CDR2 SVGAGI (reference sequence). The CDR3 DNA sequence: TGTGCAGCCGGTGGACTAGCGGGGGGAACCACCTACGAGCAGTACTTC. This sequence encodes CAAGGLAGGTTYEQYF.